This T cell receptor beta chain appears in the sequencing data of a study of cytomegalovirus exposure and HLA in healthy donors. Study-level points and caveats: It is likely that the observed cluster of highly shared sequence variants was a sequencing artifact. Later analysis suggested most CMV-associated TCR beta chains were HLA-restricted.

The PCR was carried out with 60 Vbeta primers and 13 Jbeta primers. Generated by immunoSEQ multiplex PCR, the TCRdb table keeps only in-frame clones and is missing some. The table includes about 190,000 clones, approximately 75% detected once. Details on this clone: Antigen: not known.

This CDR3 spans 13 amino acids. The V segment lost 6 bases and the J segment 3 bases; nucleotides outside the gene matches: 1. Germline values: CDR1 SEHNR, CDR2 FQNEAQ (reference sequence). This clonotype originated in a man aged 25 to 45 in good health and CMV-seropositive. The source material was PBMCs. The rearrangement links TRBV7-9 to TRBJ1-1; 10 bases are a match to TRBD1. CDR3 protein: CASRGQGDTEAFF. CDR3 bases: TGTGCCAGCAGAGGACAGGGGGACACTGAAGCTTTCTTT.